This entry describes one T cell receptor beta chain. Its cognate antigen is unknown. This specimen belongs to a study of post-analysis software for immune sequencing data. Study-wide results and caveats: About five TRBV segments appeared more often in patients than in controls, and TRBV5-6, TRBV5-1 and TRBV20-1 were among these.

The CDR3 has 15 amino acids. CDR1 and CDR2 (germline): DFQATT, SNEGSKA (reference sequence). V was cut by 8 bases and J by 0 bases, with 19 bases left in between. TCR beta cDNA libraries included unique molecular identifiers. Researchers reported some 500,000 cDNA molecules coming from roughly 0.93 to 9.6 million T cells. MiXCR, run by TCRdb on the PCR reads, gives a single entry per CDR3 protein. The repertoire holds more than 500,000 distinct CDR3 sequences, with roughly 34% as singletons. Source material: blood. The sequence derives from a girl under 18 with multiple sclerosis. V gene TRBV20-1 combines with J gene TRBJ1-1; possible D gene TRBD1, 5 bases. DNA for the CDR3: TGCAGTTCTCAGGGACCCCACGGACTGAACACTGAAGCTTTCTTT. This sequence encodes CSSQGPHGLNTEAFF.